This T cell receptor (beta chain) was identified during a study of cytomegalovirus exposure and HLA in healthy donors. Whole-study results and caveats: Most observed TCR sequences were rare, whereas some public TCRs were detected in many donors. V segments that were indistinguishable, TRBV6-2 and TRBV6-3 among them, were omitted from analysis. Within an earlier analysis, most TCR beta V segments proved productive either about 87% or about 30% of the time. Sequencing likely produced, as an artifact, a cluster of highly shared sequence variants.

The PCR ran on 60 Vbeta and 13 Jbeta primers. The repertoire was sequenced with immunoSEQ multiplex PCR; TCRdb's copy has only in-frame clones and lacks some. The sample includes about 200,000 clones, 82% seen only once; the top ten take around 2.7%. Notes on this clone: Its antigen is as yet unknown.

The CDR3 consists of 15 residues. Germline V gene sequence: CDR1 MGHDK, CDR2 SYGVNS. Sequences were obtained from PBMCs. The source of this sequence is a woman between 35 and 50 years old in good health and CMV-seronegative. V and J are TRBV25-1 and TRBJ2-5; D is perhaps TRBD2 (6 bases). The DNA end favors TRBJ2-7, so the J call may be wrong. In DNA, the CDR3 is TGTGCCAGCAGCGAAGGAGCGGGCCTCTCCTACGAGCAGTACTTC. Its protein is CASSEGAGLSYEQYF.